This TCR beta chain was captured by sequencing in a study of blood T cell repertoires in COVID-19. On the study more broadly: Collection of acute and convalescent COVID-19 samples took place in the United States, Italy and Spain. Sample material is recorded as cDNA or gDNA derived from T cells, B-cell-depleted T cells, or PBMCs.

V was pared by 1 base and J by 1 base, with 10 bases of the junction left unmatched. The CDR3 sequence is 18 residues long. Per germline, CDR1 MGHRA and CDR2 YSYEKL. Original data processing: Amplifying reference gene primers gave estimates of nucleated cell counts. Libraries were prepared by immunoSEQ multiplex PCR; TCRdb keeps only in-frame clonotypes and omits some of them. V and J calls and clone size follow that table, whereas D and trimming were derived from the DNA. The table records a few hundred thousand clones, under 85% of them present only once. This receptor was identified in a man aged 30 to 39 who had recovered from COVID-19. Sequencing was carried out using peripheral blood. This sequence joins TRBV4-1 and TRBJ2-5, with 9 positions matching TRBD1. Here the CDR3 DNA reads TGCGCCAGCAGCCAAGGGGTGGTGACAGGGGGTCCCCAAGAGACCCAGTACTTC. Encoded protein: CASSQGVVTGGPQETQYF.